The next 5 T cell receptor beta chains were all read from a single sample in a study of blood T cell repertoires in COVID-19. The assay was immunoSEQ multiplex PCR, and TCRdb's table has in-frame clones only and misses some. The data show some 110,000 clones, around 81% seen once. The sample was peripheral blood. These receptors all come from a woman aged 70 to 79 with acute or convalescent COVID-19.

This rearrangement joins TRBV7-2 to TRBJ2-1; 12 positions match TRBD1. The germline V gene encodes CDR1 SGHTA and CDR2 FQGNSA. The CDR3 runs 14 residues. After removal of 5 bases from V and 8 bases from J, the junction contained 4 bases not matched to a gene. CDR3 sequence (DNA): TGTGCCAGCAGCATGGGACAGGGGGCCTATGAGCAGTTCTTC. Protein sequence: CASSMGQGAYEQFF.

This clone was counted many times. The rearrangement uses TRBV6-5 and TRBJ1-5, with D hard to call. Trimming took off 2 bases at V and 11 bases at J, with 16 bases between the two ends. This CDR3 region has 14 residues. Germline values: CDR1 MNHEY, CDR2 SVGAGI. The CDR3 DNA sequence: TGTGCCAGCAGTTACGGGCAGGAGGGTGAAGCCCAGCATTTT. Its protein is CASSYGQEGEAQHF.

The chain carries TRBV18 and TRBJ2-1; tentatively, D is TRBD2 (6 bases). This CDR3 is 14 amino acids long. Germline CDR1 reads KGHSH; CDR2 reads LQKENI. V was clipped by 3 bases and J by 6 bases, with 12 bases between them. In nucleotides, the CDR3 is TGTGCCAGCTCACCGGAACTAGCCCGCAATGAGCAGTTCTTC. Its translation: CASSPELARNEQFF. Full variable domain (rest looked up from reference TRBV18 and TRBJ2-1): NAGVMQNPRHLVRRRGQEARLRCSPMKGHSHVYWYRQLPEEGLKFMVYLQKENIIDESGMPKERFSAEFPKEGPSILRIQQVVRGDSAAYFCASSPELARNEQFFGPGTRLTVL.

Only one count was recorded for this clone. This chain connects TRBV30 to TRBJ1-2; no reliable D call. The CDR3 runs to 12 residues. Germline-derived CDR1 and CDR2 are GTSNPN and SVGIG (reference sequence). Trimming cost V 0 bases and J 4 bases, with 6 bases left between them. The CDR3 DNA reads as TGTGCCTGGAGTGTACGCGGCTATGGCTACACCTTC. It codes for CAWSVRGYGYTF.

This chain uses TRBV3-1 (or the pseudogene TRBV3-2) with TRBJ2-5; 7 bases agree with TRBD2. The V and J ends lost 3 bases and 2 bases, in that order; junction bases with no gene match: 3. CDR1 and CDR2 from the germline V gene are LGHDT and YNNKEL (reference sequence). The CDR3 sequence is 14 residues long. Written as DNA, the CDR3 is TGTGCCAGCAGCCATTCTAGCGGACAAGAGACCCAGTACTTC. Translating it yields CASSHSSGQETQYF.